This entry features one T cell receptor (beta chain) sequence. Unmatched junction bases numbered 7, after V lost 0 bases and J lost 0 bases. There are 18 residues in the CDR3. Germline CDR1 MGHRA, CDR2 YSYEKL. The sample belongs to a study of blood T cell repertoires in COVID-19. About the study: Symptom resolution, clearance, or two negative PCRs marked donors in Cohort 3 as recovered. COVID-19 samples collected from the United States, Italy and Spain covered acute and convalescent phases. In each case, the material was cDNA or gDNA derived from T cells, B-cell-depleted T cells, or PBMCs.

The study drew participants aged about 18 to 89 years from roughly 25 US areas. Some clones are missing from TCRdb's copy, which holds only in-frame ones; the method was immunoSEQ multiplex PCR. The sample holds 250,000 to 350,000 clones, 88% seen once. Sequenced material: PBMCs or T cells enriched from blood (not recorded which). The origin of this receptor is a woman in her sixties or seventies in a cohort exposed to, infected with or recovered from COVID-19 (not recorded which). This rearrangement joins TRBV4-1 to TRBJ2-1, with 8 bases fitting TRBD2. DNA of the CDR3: TGCGCCAGCAGCCAAGAAGACACGGGAGGGGGCTCCTACAATGAGCAGTTCTTC. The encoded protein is CASSQEDTGGGSYNEQFF.